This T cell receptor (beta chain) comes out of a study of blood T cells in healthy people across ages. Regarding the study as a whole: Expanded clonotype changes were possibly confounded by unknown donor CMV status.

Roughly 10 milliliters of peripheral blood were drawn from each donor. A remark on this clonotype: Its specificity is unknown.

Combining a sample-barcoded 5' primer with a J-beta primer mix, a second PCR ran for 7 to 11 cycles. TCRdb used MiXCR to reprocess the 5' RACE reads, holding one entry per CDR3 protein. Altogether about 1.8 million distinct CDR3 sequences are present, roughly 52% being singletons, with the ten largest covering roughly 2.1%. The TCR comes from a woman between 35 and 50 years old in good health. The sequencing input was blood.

CDR3 in amino acids: CASSVEVQGEQFF. CDR3 coding DNA: TGTGCCAGCAGCGTAGAAGTCCAGGGTGAGCAGTTCTTC. The rearrangement links TRBV9 to TRBJ2-1; possible D gene TRBD1, 5 bases. Germline values: CDR1 SGDLS, CDR2 YYNGEE. The germline V and J ends were trimmed by 0 bases and 9 bases, with 10 bases remaining between them. CDR3 length equals 13 residues.